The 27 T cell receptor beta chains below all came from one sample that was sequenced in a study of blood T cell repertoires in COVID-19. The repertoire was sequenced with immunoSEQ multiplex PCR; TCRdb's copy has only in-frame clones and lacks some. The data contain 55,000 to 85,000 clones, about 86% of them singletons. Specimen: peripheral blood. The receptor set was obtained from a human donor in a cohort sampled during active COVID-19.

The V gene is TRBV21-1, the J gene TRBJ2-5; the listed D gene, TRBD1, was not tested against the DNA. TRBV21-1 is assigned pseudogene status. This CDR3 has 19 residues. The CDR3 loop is CASSKEGQGGTADQETQYF. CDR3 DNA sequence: TGTGCCAGCAGCAAAGAGGGACAGGGTGGAACGGCGGACCAAGAGACCCAGTACTTC.

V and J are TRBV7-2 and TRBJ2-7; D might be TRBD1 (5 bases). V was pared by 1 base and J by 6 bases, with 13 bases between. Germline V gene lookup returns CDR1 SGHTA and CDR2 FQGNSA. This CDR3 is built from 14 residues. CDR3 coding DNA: TGTGCCAGCAGCTTAGGTCAGGGTCCCTCCGAGCAGTACTTC. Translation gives CASSLGQGPSEQYF.

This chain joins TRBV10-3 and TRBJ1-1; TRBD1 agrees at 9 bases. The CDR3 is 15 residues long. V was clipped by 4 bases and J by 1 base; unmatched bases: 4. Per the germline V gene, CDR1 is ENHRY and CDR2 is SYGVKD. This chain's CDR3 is CAISVDRGGNTEAFF. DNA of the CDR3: TGTGCCATCAGTGTGGACAGGGGCGGGAACACTGAAGCTTTCTTT.

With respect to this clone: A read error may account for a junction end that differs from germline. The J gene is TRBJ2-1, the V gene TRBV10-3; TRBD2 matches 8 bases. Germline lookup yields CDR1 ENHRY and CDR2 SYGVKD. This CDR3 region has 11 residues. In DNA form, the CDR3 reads TGTGCCATCAGTGGGGGACTAGTCCATGTCTTC. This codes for CAISGGLVHVF.

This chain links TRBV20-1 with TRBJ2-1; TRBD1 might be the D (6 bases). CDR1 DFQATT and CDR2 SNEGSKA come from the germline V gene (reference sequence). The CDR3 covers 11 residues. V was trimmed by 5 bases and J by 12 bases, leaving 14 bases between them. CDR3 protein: CSALQGKGQFF. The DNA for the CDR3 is TGCAGTGCTTTACAGGGCAAGGGGCAGTTCTTC.

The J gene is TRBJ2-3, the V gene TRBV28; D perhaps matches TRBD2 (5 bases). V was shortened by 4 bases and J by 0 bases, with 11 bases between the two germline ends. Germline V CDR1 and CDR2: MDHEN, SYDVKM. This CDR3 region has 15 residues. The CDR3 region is CASSSSRTSTDTQYF. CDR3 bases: TGTGCCAGCAGTTCTAGCAGAACTAGCACAGATACGCAGTATTTT.

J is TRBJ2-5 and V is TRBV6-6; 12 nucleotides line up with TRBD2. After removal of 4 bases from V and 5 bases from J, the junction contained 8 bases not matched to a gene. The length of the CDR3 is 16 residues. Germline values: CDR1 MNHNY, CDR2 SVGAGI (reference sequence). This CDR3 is CASSSTSGGAGETQYF. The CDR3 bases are TGTGCCAGCAGTTCGACTAGCGGGGGAGCGGGGGAGACCCAGTACTTC.

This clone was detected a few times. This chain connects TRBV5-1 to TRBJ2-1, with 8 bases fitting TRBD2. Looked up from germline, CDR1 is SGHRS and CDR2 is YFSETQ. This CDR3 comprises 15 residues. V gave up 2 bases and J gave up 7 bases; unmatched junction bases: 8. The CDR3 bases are TGCGCCAGCAGCTTAGGGACTAGGAGTCCGAATGAGCAGTTCTTC. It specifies CASSLGTRSPNEQFF.

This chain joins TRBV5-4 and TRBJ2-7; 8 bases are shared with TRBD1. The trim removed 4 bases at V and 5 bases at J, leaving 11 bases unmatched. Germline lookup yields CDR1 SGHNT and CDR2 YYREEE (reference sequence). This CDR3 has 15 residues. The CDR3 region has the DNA TGTGCCAGCAGCCAATCAGGGGGCGGCCTTGACGAGCAGTACTTC. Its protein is CASSQSGGGLDEQYF.

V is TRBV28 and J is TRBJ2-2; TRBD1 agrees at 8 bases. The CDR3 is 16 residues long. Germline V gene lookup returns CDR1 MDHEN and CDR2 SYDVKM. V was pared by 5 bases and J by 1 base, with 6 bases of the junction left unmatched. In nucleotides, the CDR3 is TGTGCCAGCAGTCCCCAGGGGGCGGGGAACACCGGGGAGCTGTTTTTT. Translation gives CASSPQGAGNTGELFF.

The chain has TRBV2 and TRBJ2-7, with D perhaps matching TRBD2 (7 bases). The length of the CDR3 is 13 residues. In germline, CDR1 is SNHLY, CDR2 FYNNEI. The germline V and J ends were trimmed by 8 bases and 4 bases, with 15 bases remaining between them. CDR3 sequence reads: CASGRGADYEQYF. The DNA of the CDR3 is TGTGCCAGCGGGAGGGGGGCAGATTACGAGCAGTACTTC.

CDR3 residues: CASSALRQEPSPLHF. In nucleotides, the CDR3 is TGTGCCAGCAGTGCCCTCCGACAGGAGCCATCACCCCTCCACTTT. J is TRBJ1-6 and V is TRBV6-4; D perhaps matches TRBD1 (6 bases). The V gene's germline CDR1 is MRHNA and CDR2 SNTAGT. The CDR3 covers 15 residues. Trimming took off 4 bases at V and 10 bases at J, with 17 bases between the two ends.

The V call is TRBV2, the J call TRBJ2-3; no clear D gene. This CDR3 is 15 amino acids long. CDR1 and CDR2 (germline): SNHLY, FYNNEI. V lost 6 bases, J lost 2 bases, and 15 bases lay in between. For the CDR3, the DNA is TGTGCCAGCAGCCGCGACTCCCGTGCCACAGATACGCAGTATTTT. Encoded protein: CASSRDSRATDTQYF.

The CDR3 loop reads CASSLDRGGSNSPLHF. CDR3 nucleotides: TGTGCCAGCAGCTTGGATAGGGGGGGTTCGAATTCACCCCTCCACTTT. The chain employs TRBV5-6 and TRBJ1-6, with D possibly TRBD1 on 6 matching bases. Germline lookup yields CDR1 SGHDT and CDR2 YYEEEE. This CDR3 comprises 16 residues. V lost 0 bases to trimming and J lost 7 bases, with 14 bases between them.

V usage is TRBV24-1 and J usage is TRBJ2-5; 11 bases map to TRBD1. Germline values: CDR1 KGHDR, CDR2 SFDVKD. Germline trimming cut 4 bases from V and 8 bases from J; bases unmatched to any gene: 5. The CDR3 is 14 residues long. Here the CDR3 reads CATSDPGQGATQYF. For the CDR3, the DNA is TGTGCCACCAGTGACCCCGGACAGGGGGCAACCCAGTACTTC.

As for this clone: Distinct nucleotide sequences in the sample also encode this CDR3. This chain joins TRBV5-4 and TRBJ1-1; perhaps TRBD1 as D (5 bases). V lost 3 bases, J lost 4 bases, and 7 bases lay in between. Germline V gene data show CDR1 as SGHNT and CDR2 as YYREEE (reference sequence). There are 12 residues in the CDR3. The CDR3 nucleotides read TGTGCCAGCAGCTGGGACTCCACTGAAGCTTTCTTT. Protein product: CASSWDSTEAFF.

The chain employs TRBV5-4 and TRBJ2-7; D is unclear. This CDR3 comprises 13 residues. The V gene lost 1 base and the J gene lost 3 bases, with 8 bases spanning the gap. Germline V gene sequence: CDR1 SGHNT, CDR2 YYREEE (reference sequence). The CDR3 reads CASSLQQNYEQYF. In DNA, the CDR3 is TGTGCCAGCAGCTTGCAACAGAACTACGAGCAGTACTTC. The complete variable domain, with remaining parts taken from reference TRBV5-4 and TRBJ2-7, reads ETGVTQSPTHLIKTRGQQVTLRCSSQSGHNTVSWYQQALGQGPQFIFQYYREEENGRGNFPPRFSGLQFPNYSSELNVNALELDDSALYLCASSLQQNYEQYFGPGTRLTVT.

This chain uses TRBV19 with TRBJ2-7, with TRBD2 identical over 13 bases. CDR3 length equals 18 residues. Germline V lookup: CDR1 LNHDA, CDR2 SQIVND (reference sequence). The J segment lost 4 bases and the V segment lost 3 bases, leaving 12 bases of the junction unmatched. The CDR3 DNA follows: TGTGCCAGTAGTATCCTACCGGGACTAGCGGGGCATCCTTACGAGCAGTACTTC. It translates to CASSILPGLAGHPYEQYF.

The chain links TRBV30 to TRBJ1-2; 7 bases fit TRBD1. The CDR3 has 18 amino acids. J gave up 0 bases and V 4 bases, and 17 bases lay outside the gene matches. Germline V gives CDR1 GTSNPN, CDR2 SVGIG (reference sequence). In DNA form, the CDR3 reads TGTGCCTGGAATAAGGCGTCGGGTAAGGGGGCCGCTAACTATGGCTACACCTTC. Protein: CAWNKASGKGAANYGYTF.

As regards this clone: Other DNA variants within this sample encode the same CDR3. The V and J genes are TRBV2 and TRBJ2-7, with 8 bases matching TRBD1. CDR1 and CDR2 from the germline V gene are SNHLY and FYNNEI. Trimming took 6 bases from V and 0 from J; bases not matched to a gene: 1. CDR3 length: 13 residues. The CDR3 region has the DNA TGTGCCAGCAGGGGGACAGGCTCCTACGAGCAGTACTTC. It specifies CASRGTGSYEQYF.

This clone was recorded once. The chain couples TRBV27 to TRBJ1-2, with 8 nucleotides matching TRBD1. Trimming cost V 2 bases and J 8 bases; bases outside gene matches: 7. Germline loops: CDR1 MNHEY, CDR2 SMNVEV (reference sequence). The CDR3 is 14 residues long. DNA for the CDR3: TGTGCCAGCAGTTTAACAGGACAGGGCTACGGCTACACCTTC. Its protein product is CASSLTGQGYGYTF.

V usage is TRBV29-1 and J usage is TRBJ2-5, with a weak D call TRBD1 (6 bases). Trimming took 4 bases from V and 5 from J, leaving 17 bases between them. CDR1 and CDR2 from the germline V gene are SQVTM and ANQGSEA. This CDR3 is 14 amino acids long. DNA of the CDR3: TGCAGCGTTGGGGCACAGGGTGGTCGGGAGACCCAGTACTTC. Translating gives CSVGAQGGRETQYF. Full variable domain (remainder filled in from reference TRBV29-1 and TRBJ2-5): SAVISQKPSRDICQRGTSLTIQCQVDSQVTMMFWYRQQPGQSLTLIATANQGSEATYESGFVIDKFPISRPNLTFSTLTVSNMSPEDSSIYLCSVGAQGGRETQYFGPGTRLLVL.

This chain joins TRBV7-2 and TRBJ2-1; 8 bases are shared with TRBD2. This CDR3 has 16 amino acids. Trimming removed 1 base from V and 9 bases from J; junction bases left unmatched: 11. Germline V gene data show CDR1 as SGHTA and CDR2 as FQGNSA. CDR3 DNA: TGTGCCAGCAGCTTAGAGCTAAGCGGGGGAGGCGGTGAGCAGTTCTTC. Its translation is CASSLELSGGGGEQFF.

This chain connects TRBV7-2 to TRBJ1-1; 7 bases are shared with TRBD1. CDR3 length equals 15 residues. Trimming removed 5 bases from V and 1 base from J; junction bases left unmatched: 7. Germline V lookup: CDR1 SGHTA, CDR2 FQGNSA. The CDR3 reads CASSPQGQKNTEAFF. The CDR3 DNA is TGTGCCAGCAGCCCGCAGGGACAGAAGAACACTGAAGCTTTCTTT.

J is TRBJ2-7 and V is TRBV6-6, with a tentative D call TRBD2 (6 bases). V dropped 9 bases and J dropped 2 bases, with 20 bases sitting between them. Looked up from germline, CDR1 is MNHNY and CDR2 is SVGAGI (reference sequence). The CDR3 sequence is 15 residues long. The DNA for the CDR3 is TGTGCCAGTCGACAAGGAGGGCAGCCAACCTACGAGCAGTACTTC. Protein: CASRQGGQPTYEQYF.

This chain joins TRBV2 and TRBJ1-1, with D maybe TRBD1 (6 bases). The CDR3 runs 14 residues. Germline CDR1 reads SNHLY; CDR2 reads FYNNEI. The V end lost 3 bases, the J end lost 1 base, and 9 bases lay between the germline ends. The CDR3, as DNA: TGTGCCAGCAGTGACCCAGGGGCGAACACTGAAGCTTTCTTT. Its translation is CASSDPGANTEAFF.

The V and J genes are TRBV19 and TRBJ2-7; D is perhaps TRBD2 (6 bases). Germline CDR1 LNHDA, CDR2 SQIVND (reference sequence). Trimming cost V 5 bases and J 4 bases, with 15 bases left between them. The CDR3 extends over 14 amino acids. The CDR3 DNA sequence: TGTGCCAGTAGTTCGGGACCCGGGGGATACGAGCAGTACTTC. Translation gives CASSSGPGGYEQYF.